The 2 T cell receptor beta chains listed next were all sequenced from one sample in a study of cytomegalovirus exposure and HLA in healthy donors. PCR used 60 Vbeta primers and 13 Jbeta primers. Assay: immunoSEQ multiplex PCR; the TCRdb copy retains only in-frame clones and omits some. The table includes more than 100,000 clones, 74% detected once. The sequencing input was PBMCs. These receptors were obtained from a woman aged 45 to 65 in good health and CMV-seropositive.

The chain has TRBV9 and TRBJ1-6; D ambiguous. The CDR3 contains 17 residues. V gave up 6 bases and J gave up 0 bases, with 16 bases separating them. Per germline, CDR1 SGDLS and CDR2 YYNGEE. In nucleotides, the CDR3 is TGTGCCAGCAAGAGCGACCCCGAAAGCTCCTATAATTCACCCCTCCACTTT. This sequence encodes CASKSDPESSYNSPLHF.

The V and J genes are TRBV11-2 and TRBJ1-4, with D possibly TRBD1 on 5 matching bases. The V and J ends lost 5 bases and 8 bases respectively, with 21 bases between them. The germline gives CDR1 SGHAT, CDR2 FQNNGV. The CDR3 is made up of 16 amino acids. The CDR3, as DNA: TGTGCCAGCAGCACCTACAGACAGCAATCAGGCGAAAAACTGTTTTTT. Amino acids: CASSTYRQQSGEKLFF.